Sequencing of this T cell receptor beta chain was carried out in a study of OX40 agonist ivuxolimab in advanced cancers. About the study: Ivuxolimab, an antibody that agonizes OX40 (CD134), was administered to the patients. Patients in the trial were receiving intravenous ivuxolimab every 2 weeks, at doses of 0.01 to 10 mg/kg. Eligibility admitted prior anti-PD-1, anti-PD-L1 or anti-CTLA-4 therapy; around 38% had some.

Notes on the study in general: Those patients achieving a partial response at 0.1-3.0 mg/kg showed among the lowest clonal expansion.

Notes on this clone: Its specificity is unknown.

This CDR3 spans 16 amino acids. V lost 0 bases and J lost 3; bases outside the gene matches: 5. Germline lookup yields CDR1 KGHSH and CDR2 LQKENI. TCRdb's copy holds only in-frame clones and misses some; the assay was immunoSEQ multiplex PCR. The data hold approximately 70,000 clones, with roughly 80% observed a single time. The genes are TRBV18 and TRBJ1-2, with 9 bases identical to TRBD1. This receptor was obtained from an adult with an advanced solid tumor such as melanoma, head and neck, liver or kidney cancer. The sequences come from CD4+ or CD8+ T cells sorted from blood, collected in a trial of the OX40 agonist ivuxolimab. CDR3 DNA sequence: TGTGCCAGCTCACCACCAGGGGGACAGGGTCACTATGGCTACACCTTC. Protein product: CASSPPGGQGHYGYTF.